Presented here are 23 T cell receptor beta chains from one specimen sequenced in a study of technical replicates of blood from a handful of donors. TCRdb's table, derived via immunoSEQ multiplex PCR, lists solely in-frame clones and lacks some. This table holds 65,000 to 80,000 clones, 80% to 95% found once. The sequencing sample was made of T cells isolated from PBMCs. All receptors derive from a human donor in good health.

The chain links TRBV4-1 to TRBJ1-5; unclear D gene. The length of the CDR3 is 20 residues. CDR1 and CDR2 from the germline V gene are MGHRA and YSYEKL. With 0 bases removed from V and 0 bases from J, the gap between germline ends came to 21 bases. CDR3 nucleotide sequence: TGCGCCAGCAGCCAAGATTGGATTCAGTTAAGGACTAATAGCAATCAGCCCCAGCATTTT. Translated: CASSQDWIQLRTNSNQPQHF.

Comments on this clone: Other nucleotide sequences from this sample produce the same CDR3. The gene calls are TRBV19 and TRBJ1-1; tentatively, D is TRBD1 (6 bases). This CDR3 region has 13 residues. Germline CDR1 and CDR2: LNHDA and SQIVND (reference sequence). Between the trimmed V and J ends, which lost 3 bases and 4 bases, there was a span of 9 bases. CDR3 region: CASSIQGSTEAFF. The DNA of the CDR3 is TGTGCCAGTAGTATCCAGGGGAGCACTGAAGCTTTCTTT. The entire variable domain, with the rest obtained from reference TRBV19 and TRBJ1-1, is as follows: DGGITQSPKYLFRKEGQNVTLSCEQNLNHDAMYWYRQDPGQGLRLIYYSQIVNDFQKGDIAEGYSVSREKKESFPLTVTSAQKNPTAFYLCASSIQGSTEAFFGQGTRLTVV.

J is TRBJ1-1 and V is TRBV7-8; D is possibly TRBD1 (6 bases). Per the germline V gene, CDR1 is SGHVS and CDR2 is FQNEAQ. This CDR3 has 17 amino acids. The V gene lost 5 bases and the J gene lost 0 bases, with 19 bases spanning the gap. DNA for the CDR3: TGTGCCAGCAGCGTAGAGGCGGGGGGCACGATGAACACTGAAGCTTTCTTT. Translated: CASSVEAGGTMNTEAFF.

The chain is built from TRBV7-8 and TRBJ1-4; D not certain. V was pared by 4 bases and J by 0 bases, with 6 bases between. Germline CDR1 reads SGHVS; CDR2 reads FQNEAQ. This CDR3 has 14 amino acids. The CDR3 bases are TGTGCCAGCAGCTACTCCGCAACTAATGAAAAACTGTTTTTT. It yields the protein CASSYSATNEKLFF. Together with reference TRBV7-8 and TRBJ1-4, the CDR3 gives the full variable domain: GAGVSQSPRYKVAKRGQDVALRCDPISGHVSLFWYQQALGQGPEFLTYFQNEAQLDKSGLPSDRFFAERPEGSVSTLKIQRTQQEDSAVYLCASSYSATNEKLFFGSGTQLSVL.

The rearrangement links TRBV5-1 to TRBJ2-2, with 11 positions matching TRBD2. Germline loops: CDR1 SGHRS, CDR2 YFSETQ. J gave up 3 bases and V 3 bases, and 4 bases lay outside the gene matches. This CDR3 is 16 amino acids long. The CDR3 here is CASSWELAGDTGELFF. The DNA of the CDR3 is TGCGCCAGCAGCTGGGAACTAGCGGGAGACACCGGGGAGCTGTTTTTT.

There are a few counts of this clone. This chain uses TRBV15 with TRBJ1-1; 10 bases align to TRBD1. CDR3 size: 15 residues. After removal of 6 bases from V and 4 bases from J, the junction contained 8 bases not matched to a gene. Looked up from germline, CDR1 is LNHNV and CDR2 is YYDKDF (reference sequence). The CDR3 is CATRDRGGLGTEAFF. The CDR3 DNA sequence: TGTGCCACCAGGGACAGGGGGGGATTAGGCACTGAAGCTTTCTTT.

The CDR3 sequence: CASSPSSIGDISAYEQYF. The CDR3 DNA reads TGTGCCAGCAGTCCTTCCTCGATCGGGGACATCTCAGCCTACGAGCAGTACTTC. V gene TRBV2 combines with J gene TRBJ2-7, with a tentative D call TRBD1 (6 bases). This CDR3 is 18 amino acids long. Germline V gives CDR1 SNHLY, CDR2 FYNNEI. Trimming shortened V by 5 bases and J by 2 bases, and 25 bases separated the two germline ends.

The chain is built from TRBV28 and TRBJ2-4, with D tentatively TRBD2 (6 bases). Per the germline V gene, CDR1 is MDHEN and CDR2 is SYDVKM. Trimming removed 5 bases at V and 15 bases at J, with 17 bases between. This CDR3 spans 12 amino acids. The CDR3 sequence: CASSPPEGHPYF. The DNA for the CDR3 is TGTGCCAGCAGTCCCCCGGAGGGCCATCCGTACTTC.

The chain uses TRBV6-1 and TRBJ2-7, with 9 bases lining up with TRBD1. Germline V lookup: CDR1 MNHNS, CDR2 SASEGT. Germline trimming cut 6 bases from V and 2 bases from J; bases unmatched to any gene: 5. The CDR3 is 14 residues long. The chain's CDR3 is CASRWGQGPYEQYF. Written as DNA, the CDR3 is TGTGCCAGCAGGTGGGGACAGGGACCCTACGAGCAGTACTTC.

V gene TRBV7-3 combines with J gene TRBJ2-5, with TRBD2 identical over 8 bases. CDR3 length: 16 residues. The germline V gene has CDR1 SGHTA and CDR2 FQGTGA. The V gene end was trimmed by 2 bases and the J gene end by 1 base; junction bases not matched to a gene: 6. CDR3 nucleotides: TGTGCCAGCAGCTTACTAGCGGGCTCCCCCCAAGAGACCCAGTACTTC. It is translated as CASSLLAGSPQETQYF. Based on the CDR3 plus reference TRBV7-3 and TRBJ2-5, the full variable domain is GAGVSQTPSNKVTEKGKYVELRCDPISGHTALYWYRQSLGQGPEFLIYFQGTGAADDSGLPNDRFFAVRPEGSVSTLKIQRTERGDSAVYLCASSLLAGSPQETQYFGPGTRLLVL.

The V call is TRBV4-1, the J call TRBJ2-7; D perhaps matches TRBD1 (5 bases). V gave up 3 bases and J gave up 5 bases, with 11 bases separating them. This CDR3 contains 13 residues. Germline-derived CDR1 and CDR2 are MGHRA and YSYEKL. Written as DNA, the CDR3 is TGCGCCAGCAGCCAGGCGACAGTCGACGAGCAGTACTTC. This encodes CASSQATVDEQYF.

The chain recombines TRBV11-3 with TRBJ1-1; D is ambiguous. CDR3 length equals 13 residues. CDR1 and CDR2 (germline): SGHNT, YENEEA. The V gene lost 3 bases and the J gene lost 4 bases, with 9 bases spanning the gap. The CDR3 here is CASSFGEGTEAFF. CDR3 DNA sequence: TGTGCCAGCAGCTTCGGGGAAGGCACTGAAGCTTTCTTT.

The chain carries TRBV6-5 and TRBJ2-3; 11 bases fit TRBD2. Germline V gene sequence: CDR1 MNHEY, CDR2 SVGAGI. V shed 5 bases and J 2 bases; nucleotides not matched to a gene: 3. The CDR3 totals 15 residues. CDR3 nucleotides: TGTGCCAGCAGTCTAGCGGGGGGCTTCACAGATACGCAGTATTTT. Encoded protein: CASSLAGGFTDTQYF.

The rearrangement links TRBV7-3 to TRBJ2-3; D is perhaps TRBD2 (6 bases). V was pared by 5 bases and J by 9 bases, with 18 bases between. Germline assignment: CDR1 SGHTA and CDR2 FQGTGA. There are 14 residues in the CDR3. The CDR3 DNA follows: TGTGCCAGCAGCACCTTGGGACTCGCCGTAACGCAGTATTTT. It yields the protein CASSTLGLAVTQYF.

The chain combines TRBV29-1 with TRBJ2-5; tentative D call: TRBD1 (7 bases). CDR3 length: 12 residues. V lost 4 bases, J lost 5 bases, and 11 bases lay in between. The germline CDR1 and CDR2 sequences are SQVTM and ANQGSEA. The CDR3 sequence is CSVVPGGETQYF. DNA of the CDR3: TGCAGCGTTGTCCCAGGGGGGGAGACCCAGTACTTC. The full variable domain, in which reference TRBV29-1 and TRBJ2-5 provide the parts outside the CDR3, is SAVISQKPSRDICQRGTSLTIQCQVDSQVTMMFWYRQQPGQSLTLIATANQGSEATYESGFVIDKFPISRPNLTFSTLTVSNMSPEDSSIYLCSVVPGGETQYFGPGTRLLVL.

This clone was recorded once. V is TRBV19 and J is TRBJ2-3; the match to TRBD2 covers 7 bases. CDR3 size: 16 residues. Germline lookup yields CDR1 LNHDA and CDR2 SQIVND (reference sequence). The V gene end was trimmed by 7 bases and the J gene end by 0 bases; junction bases not matched to a gene: 10. CDR3 region: CASTGGSLGSTDTQYF. As DNA, the CDR3 is TGTGCCAGTACTGGCGGGAGCCTCGGGAGCACAGATACGCAGTATTTT. Full variable domain (missing parts from reference TRBV19 and TRBJ2-3): DGGITQSPKYLFRKEGQNVTLSCEQNLNHDAMYWYRQDPGQGLRLIYYSQIVNDFQKGDIAEGYSVSREKKESFPLTVTSAQKNPTAFYLCASTGGSLGSTDTQYFGPGTRLTVL.

CDR3 coding DNA: TGCAGTGCTAGAGTGTCACAGCCCCAGCATTTT. This translates into CSARVSQPQHF. The chain employs TRBV20-1 and TRBJ1-5; D ambiguous. The V gene lost 1 base and the J gene lost 7 bases, with 5 bases spanning the gap. The CDR3 extends over 11 amino acids. Germline V lookup: CDR1 DFQATT, CDR2 SNEGSKA (reference sequence).

The CDR3 here is CASSLSGQGVRFSGANVLTF. The CDR3 region has the DNA TGTGCCAGCAGTTTATCAGGACAGGGGGTCAGGTTCTCTGGGGCCAACGTCCTGACTTTC. This chain joins TRBV27 and TRBJ2-6, with TRBD1 matching 10 bases. Germline loops: CDR1 MNHEY, CDR2 SMNVEV (reference sequence). This CDR3 region has 20 residues. V dropped 0 bases and J dropped 0; count of bases not matched to a gene: 8.

The V call is TRBV6-5, the J call TRBJ1-5; D call uncertain. V lost 3 bases to trimming and J lost 4 bases, with 10 bases between them. CDR3 length equals 14 residues. Germline values: CDR1 MNHEY, CDR2 SVGAGI. CDR3 amino acids: CASSYREGNQPQHF. The CDR3 coding sequence is TGTGCCAGCAGTTATCGGGAGGGTAATCAGCCCCAGCATTTT.

CDR3 in DNA: TGTGCCAGCAGCCCTGGACTAGCGGGAGGCTCAGATACGCAGTATTTT. Translation gives CASSPGLAGGSDTQYF. This rearrangement joins TRBV14 to TRBJ2-3, with TRBD2 identical over 14 bases. The CDR3 runs to 16 residues. Trimming removed 4 bases from V and 4 bases from J; junction bases left unmatched: 4. Germline V CDR1 and CDR2: SGHDN, FVKESK.

This rearrangement joins TRBV2 to TRBJ2-7, with 9 bases fitting TRBD2. The V gene end was trimmed by 8 bases and the J gene end by 3 bases; junction bases not matched to a gene: 8. CDR3 length equals 14 residues. Germline V CDR1 and CDR2: SNHLY, FYNNEI. The CDR3 nucleotides are TGTGCCAGCCACTGGACTAGCGAGTTCTACGAGCAGTACTTC. Amino acid sequence: CASHWTSEFYEQYF.

Of note for this clone: Compared with germline, one end of the junction differs, possibly owing to a read error. This chain connects TRBV2 to TRBJ1-1; weak D call: TRBD1 (5 bases). The CDR3 is 15 amino acids. Germline-derived CDR1 and CDR2 are SNHLY and FYNNEI. CDR3 loop: CASSKATAMNTEAFF. The DNA for the CDR3 is TGTGCCAGCAGTAAAGCGACAGCGATGAACACTGAAGCTTTCTTT.

In this sample, this clone turned up once. This chain uses TRBV5-1 with TRBJ2-7, with D perhaps TRBD1 (6 bases). Germline V gene data show CDR1 as SGHRS and CDR2 as YFSETQ. The CDR3 sequence is 14 residues long. V was pared by 5 bases and J by 2 bases, with 14 bases between. CDR3 in amino acids: CASRPGQTTYEQYF. The DNA for the CDR3 is TGCGCCAGCAGACCTGGACAGACAACCTACGAGCAGTACTTC.